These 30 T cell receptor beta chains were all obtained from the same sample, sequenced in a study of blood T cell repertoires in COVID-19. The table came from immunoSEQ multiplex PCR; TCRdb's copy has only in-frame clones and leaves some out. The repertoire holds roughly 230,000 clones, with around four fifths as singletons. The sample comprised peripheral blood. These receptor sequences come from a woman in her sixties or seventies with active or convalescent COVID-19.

The CDR3 coding sequence is TGTGCCAGCAGTTACTCGTCTACAGATAGCAATCAGCCCCAGCATTTT. Translation: CASSYSSTDSNQPQHF. The chain combines TRBV6-6 with TRBJ1-5; no clear D. The V end lost 0 bases, the J end lost 0 bases, and 9 bases lay between the germline ends. The CDR3 covers 16 residues. Germline V gene sequence: CDR1 MNHNY, CDR2 SVGAGI (reference sequence).

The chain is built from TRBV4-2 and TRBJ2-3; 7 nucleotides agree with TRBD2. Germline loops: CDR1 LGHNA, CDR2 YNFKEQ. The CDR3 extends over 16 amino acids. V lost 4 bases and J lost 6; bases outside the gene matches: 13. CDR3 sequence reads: CASSRRLAREADTQYF. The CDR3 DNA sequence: TGTGCCAGCAGCCGCAGACTAGCCAGGGAGGCGGATACGCAGTATTTT.

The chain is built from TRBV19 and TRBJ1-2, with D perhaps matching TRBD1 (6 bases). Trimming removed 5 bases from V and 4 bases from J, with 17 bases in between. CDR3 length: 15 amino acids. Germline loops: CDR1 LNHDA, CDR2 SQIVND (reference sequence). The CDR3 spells CASSFGGLSGYGYTF. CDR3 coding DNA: TGTGCCAGTAGTTTTGGGGGCTTGAGTGGCTATGGCTACACCTTC.

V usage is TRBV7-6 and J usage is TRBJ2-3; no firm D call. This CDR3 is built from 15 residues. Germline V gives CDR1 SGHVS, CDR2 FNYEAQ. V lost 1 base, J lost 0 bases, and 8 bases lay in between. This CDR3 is CASSLDSLSTDTQYF. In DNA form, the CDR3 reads TGTGCCAGCAGCTTAGATAGTCTAAGCACAGATACGCAGTATTTT. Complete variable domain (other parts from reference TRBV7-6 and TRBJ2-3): GAGVSQSPRYKVTKRGQDVALRCDPISGHVSLYWYRQALGQGPEFLTYFNYEAQQDKSGLPNDRFSAERPEGSISTLTIQRTEQRDSAMYRCASSLDSLSTDTQYFGPGTRLTVL.

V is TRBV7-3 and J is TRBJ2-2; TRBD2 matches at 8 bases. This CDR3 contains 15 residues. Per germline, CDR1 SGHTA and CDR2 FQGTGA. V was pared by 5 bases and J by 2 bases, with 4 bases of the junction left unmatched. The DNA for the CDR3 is TGTGCCAGCAGCCCCGGGGGGGAAAACACCGGGGAGCTGTTTTTT. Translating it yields CASSPGGENTGELFF.

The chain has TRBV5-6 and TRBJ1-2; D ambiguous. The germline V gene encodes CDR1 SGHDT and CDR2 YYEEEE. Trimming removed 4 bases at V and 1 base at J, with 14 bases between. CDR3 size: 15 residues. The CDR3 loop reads CASSPVAWSNYGYTF. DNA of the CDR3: TGTGCCAGCAGCCCCGTAGCCTGGAGTAACTATGGCTACACCTTC.

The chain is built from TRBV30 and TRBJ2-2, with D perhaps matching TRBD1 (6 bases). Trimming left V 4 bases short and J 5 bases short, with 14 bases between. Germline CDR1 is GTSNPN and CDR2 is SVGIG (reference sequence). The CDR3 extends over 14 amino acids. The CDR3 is CAWTGAITTGELFF. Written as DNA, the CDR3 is TGTGCCTGGACAGGGGCGATTACTACCGGGGAGCTGTTTTTT. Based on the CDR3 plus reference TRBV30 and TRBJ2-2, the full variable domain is SQTIHQWPATLVQPVGSPLSLECTVEGTSNPNLYWYRQAAGRGLQLLFYSVGIGQISSEVPQNLSASRPQDRQFILSSKKLLLSDSGFYLCAWTGAITTGELFFGEGSRLTVL.

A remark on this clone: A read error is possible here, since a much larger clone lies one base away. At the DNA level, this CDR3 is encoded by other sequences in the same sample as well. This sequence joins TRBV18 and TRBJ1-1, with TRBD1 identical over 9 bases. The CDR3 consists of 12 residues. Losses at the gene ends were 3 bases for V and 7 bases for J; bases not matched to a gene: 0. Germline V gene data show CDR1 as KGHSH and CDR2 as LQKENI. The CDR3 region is CASSPGQGEAFF. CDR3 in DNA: TGTGCCAGCTCACCGGGACAGGGTGAAGCTTTCTTT. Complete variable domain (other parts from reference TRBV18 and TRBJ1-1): NAGVMQNPRHLVRRRGQEARLRCSPMKGHSHVYWYRQLPEEGLKFMVYLQKENIIDESGMPKERFSAEFPKEGPSILRIQQVVRGDSAAYFCASSPGQGEAFFGQGTRLTVV.

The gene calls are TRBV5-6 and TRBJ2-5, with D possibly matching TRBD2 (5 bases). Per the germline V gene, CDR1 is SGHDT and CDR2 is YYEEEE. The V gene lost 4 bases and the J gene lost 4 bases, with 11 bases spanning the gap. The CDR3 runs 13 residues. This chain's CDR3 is CASSLRAGETQYF. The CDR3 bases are TGTGCCAGCAGCCTTAGGGCGGGAGAGACCCAGTACTTC.

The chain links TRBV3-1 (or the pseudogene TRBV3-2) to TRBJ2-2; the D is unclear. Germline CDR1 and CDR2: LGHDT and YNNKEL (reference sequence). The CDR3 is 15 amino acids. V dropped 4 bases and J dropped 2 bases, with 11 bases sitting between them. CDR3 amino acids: CASSRQASNTGELFF. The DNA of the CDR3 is TGTGCCAGCAGCCGGCAGGCCTCAAACACCGGGGAGCTGTTTTTT.

The CDR3 nucleotides are TGTGCCAGCTCACCCCGGGACAGGGCTCCCTACGAGCAGTACTTC. As protein: CASSPRDRAPYEQYF. The chain recombines TRBV18 with TRBJ2-7; 9 nucleotides agree with TRBD1. J gave up 2 bases and V 3 bases, and 5 bases lay outside the gene matches. The germline V gene encodes CDR1 KGHSH and CDR2 LQKENI. The CDR3 contains 15 residues. The variable domain in full, with the rest retrieved from reference TRBV18 and TRBJ2-7, is NAGVMQNPRHLVRRRGQEARLRCSPMKGHSHVYWYRQLPEEGLKFMVYLQKENIIDESGMPKERFSAEFPKEGPSILRIQQVVRGDSAAYFCASSPRDRAPYEQYFGPGTRLTVT.

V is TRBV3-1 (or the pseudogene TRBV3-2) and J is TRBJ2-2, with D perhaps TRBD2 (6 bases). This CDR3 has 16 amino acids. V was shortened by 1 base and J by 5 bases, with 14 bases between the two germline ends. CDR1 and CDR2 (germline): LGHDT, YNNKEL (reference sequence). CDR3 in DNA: TGTGCCAGCAGCCAAGGCGGGACGCGCGGGACCGGGGAGCTGTTTTTT. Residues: CASSQGGTRGTGELFF.

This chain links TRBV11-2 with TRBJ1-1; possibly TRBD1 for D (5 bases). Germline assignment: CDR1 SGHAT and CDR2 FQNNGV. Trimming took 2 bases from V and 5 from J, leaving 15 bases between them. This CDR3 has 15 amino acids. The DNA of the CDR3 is TGTGCCAGCAGCTTAAGGGGCCCTAGTGGGACTGAAGCTTTCTTT. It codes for CASSLRGPSGTEAFF.

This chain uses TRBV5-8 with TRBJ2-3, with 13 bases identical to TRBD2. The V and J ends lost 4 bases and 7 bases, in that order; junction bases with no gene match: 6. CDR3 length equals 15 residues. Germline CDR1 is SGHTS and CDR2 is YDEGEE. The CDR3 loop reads CASSPGLAGLHTQYF. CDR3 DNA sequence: TGTGCCAGCAGCCCGGGACTAGCGGGGCTACATACGCAGTATTTT.

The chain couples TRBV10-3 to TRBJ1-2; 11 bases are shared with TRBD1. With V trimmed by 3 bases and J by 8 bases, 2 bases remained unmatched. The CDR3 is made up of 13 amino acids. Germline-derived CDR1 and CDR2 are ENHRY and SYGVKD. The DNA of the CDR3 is TGTGCCATCAGTGAAGGGACAGGGGGGGGCTACACCTTC. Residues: CAISEGTGGGYTF.

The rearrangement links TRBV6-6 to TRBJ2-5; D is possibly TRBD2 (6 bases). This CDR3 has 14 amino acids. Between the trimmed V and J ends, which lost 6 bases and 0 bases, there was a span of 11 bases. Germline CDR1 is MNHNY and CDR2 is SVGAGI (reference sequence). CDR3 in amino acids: CASRPGGNQETQYF. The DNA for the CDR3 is TGTGCCAGCAGGCCCGGAGGGAACCAAGAGACCCAGTACTTC.

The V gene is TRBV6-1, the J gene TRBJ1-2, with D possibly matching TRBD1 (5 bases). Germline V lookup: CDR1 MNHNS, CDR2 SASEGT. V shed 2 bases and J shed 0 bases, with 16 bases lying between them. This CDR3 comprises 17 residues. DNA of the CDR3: TGTGCCAGCAGTGAAAATACGGGACTGTCAGCTAACTATGGCTACACCTTC. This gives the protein CASSENTGLSANYGYTF.

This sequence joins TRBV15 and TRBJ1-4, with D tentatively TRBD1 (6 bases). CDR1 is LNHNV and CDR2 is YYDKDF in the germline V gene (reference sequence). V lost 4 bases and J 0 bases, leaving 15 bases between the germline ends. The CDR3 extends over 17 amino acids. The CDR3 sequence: CATSKTRGGSTNEKLFF. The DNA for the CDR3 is TGTGCCACCAGCAAGACCAGAGGGGGATCAACTAATGAAAAACTGTTTTTT.

CDR3: CASSPGLVQETQYF. The CDR3 bases are TGTGCCAGCAGCCCGGGACTAGTGCAAGAGACCCAGTACTTC. The V call is TRBV7-2, the J call TRBJ2-5; 8 nucleotides align to TRBD2. Germline CDR1 and CDR2: SGHTA and FQGNSA. The CDR3 contains 14 residues. J gave up 2 bases and V 5 bases, and 4 bases lay outside the gene matches.

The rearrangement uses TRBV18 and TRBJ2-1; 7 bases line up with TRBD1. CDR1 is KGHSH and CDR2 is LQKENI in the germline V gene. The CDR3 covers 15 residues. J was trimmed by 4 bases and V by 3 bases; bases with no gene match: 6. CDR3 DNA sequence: TGTGCCAGCTCACCCCAGGGGGTCCGATACAATGAGCAGTTCTTC. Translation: CASSPQGVRYNEQFF.

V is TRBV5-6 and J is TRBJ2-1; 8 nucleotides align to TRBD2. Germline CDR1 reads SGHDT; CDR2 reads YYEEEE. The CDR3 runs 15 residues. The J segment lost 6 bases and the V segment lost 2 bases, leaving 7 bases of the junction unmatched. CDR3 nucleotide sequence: TGTGCCAGCAGCTTCGGACTAGCAGTAGTCAATGAGCAGTTCTTC. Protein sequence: CASSFGLAVVNEQFF.

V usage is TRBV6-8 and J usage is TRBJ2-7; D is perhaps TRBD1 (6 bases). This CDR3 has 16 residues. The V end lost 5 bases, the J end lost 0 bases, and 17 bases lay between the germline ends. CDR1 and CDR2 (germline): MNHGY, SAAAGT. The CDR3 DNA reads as TGTGCCAGCAGTCCCTCAGGGGCGGCGAGCTCCTACGAGCAGTACGTC. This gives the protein CASSPSGAASSYEQYV.

The CDR3 nucleotides are TGCAGTGCTAGAAACGGGACTCAGTATTTT. Protein sequence: CSARNGTQYF. The chain joins TRBV20-1 to TRBJ2-3; perhaps TRBD2 as D (6 bases). The CDR3 runs to 10 residues. In germline, CDR1 is DFQATT, CDR2 SNEGSKA (reference sequence). Trimming took off 2 bases at V and 12 bases at J, with 9 bases between the two ends.

The CDR3 DNA is TGTGCCAGCAGCCAAGGCGGGGACGGTAGCACAGATACGCAGTATTTT. Its protein product is CASSQGGDGSTDTQYF. The chain has TRBV3-1 (or the pseudogene TRBV3-2) and TRBJ2-3, with D possibly being TRBD2 (6 bases). The CDR3 covers 16 residues. V shed 1 base and J shed 0 bases, with 11 bases lying between them. Germline CDR1 LGHDT, CDR2 YNNKEL (reference sequence).

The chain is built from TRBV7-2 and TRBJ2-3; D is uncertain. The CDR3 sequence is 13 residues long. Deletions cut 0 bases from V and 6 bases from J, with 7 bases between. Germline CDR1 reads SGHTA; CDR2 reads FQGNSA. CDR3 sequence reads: CASSLALRDTQYF. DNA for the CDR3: TGTGCCAGCAGCTTAGCGCTTCGGGATACGCAGTATTTT. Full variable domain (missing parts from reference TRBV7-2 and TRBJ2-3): GAGVSQSPSNKVTEKGKDVELRCDPISGHTALYWYRQSLGQGLEFLIYFQGNSAPDKSGLPSDRFSAERTGGSVSTLTIQRTQQEDSAVYLCASSLALRDTQYFGPGTRLTVL.

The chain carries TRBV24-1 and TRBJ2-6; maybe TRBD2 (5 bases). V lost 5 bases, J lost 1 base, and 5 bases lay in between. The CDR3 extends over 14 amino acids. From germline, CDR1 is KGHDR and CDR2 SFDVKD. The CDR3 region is CATSAGSGANVLTF. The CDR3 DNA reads TGTGCCACCAGTGCGGGATCTGGGGCCAACGTCCTGACTTTC.

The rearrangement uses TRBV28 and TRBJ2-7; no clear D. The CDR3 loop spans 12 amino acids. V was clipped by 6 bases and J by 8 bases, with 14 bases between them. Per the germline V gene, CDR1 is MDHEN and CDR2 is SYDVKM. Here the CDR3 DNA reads TGTGCCAGCAGCCGTGACATGTTGAAGCAGTACGTC. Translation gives CASSRDMLKQYV.

CDR3 DNA sequence: TGTGCCAGCAGCACGGGTGGCGGGGGGGTCAATGAGCAGTTCTTC. It is translated as CASSTGGGGVNEQFF. The V gene is TRBV7-2, the J gene TRBJ2-1; 9 bases map to TRBD2. Germline trimming cut 5 bases from V and 6 bases from J; bases unmatched to any gene: 8. The CDR3 consists of 15 residues. Germline CDR1 SGHTA, CDR2 FQGNSA.

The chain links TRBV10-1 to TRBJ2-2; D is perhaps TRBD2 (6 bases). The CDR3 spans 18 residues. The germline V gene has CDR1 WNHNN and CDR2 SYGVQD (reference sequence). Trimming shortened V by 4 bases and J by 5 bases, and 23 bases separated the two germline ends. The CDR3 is CASSAGPPASGRTGELFF. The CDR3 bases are TGCGCCAGCAGTGCCGGCCCCCCCGCCAGCGGGCGGACCGGGGAGCTGTTTTTT.

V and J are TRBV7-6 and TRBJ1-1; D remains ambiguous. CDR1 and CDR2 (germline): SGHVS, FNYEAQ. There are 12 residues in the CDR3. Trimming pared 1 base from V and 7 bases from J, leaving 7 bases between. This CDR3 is CASSLGSDEAFF. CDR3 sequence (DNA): TGTGCCAGCAGCTTAGGGTCAGATGAAGCTTTCTTT.